This T cell receptor (beta chain) was sequenced during a study of T cells in Graves' hyperthyroidism and ophthalmopathy. Thyroid ultrasound, orbital computed tomography, clinical symptoms, and serum thyroxine and TRAb underpinned diagnoses. Germline V gene lookup returns CDR1 LNHDA and CDR2 SQIVND (reference sequence). The CDR3 has 14 amino acids. Trimming cost V 10 bases and J 2 bases; bases outside gene matches: 8. TCR beta CDR3 region amplification was performed from RNA transcripts. First-round RT-PCR of the TCR CDR3 relied on the HTBI primer set. TCRdb processed the multiplex PCR reads anew with MiXCR; each CDR3 protein has one entry. Among a few hundred thousand distinct CDR3 sequences, approximately 14% were seen once, and the ten largest hold 30% to 35%.

The rearrangement uses TRBV19 and TRBJ2-3, with TRBD2 matching over 8 bases. The TCR comes from a woman aged 45-60 years with Graves' hyperthyroidism that later progressed to Graves' ophthalmopathy. The specimen sequenced was blood. The DNA for the CDR3 is TGTGCCACCGAGTTAGCGGGAAACACAGATACGCAGTATTTT. It translates to CATELAGNTDTQYF.